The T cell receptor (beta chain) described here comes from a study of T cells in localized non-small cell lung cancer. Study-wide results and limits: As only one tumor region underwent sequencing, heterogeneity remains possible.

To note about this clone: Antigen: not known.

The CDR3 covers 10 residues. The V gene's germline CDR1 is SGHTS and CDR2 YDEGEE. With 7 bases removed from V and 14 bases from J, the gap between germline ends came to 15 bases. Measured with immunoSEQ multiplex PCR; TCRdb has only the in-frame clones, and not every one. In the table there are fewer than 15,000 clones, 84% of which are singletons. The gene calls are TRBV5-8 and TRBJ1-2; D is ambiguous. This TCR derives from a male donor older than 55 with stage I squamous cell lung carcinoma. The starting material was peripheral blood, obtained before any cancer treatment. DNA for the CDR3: TGTGCCAGCGCCTCGTGGACCCGGACCTTC. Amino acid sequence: CASASWTRTF.